This T cell receptor beta chain emerged from a study of T cells in Graves' hyperthyroidism and ophthalmopathy. The length of the CDR3 is 15 residues. Trimming at V came to 3 bases and at J to 2 bases, leaving 2 bases not matched to a gene. Germline-derived CDR1 and CDR2 are DFQATT and SNEGSKA (reference sequence). The CDR3 regions of TCR beta were amplified from RNA transcripts. When the TCR CDR3 underwent first-round RT-PCR, the HTBI primer set was used. TCRdb re-analysed the multiplex PCR reads in MiXCR, keeping a single row per CDR3 protein. The repertoire consists of 530,000 or so distinct CDR3 sequences, with roughly 15% occurring once and the leading ten covering about 16%.

The chain carries TRBV20-1 and TRBJ2-1, with 12 bases matching TRBD2. This receptor was taken from a woman aged 18-29 years with Graves' ophthalmopathy. Sequenced input: blood. This CDR3 reads CSARTSGSPYNEQFF. The DNA for the CDR3 is TGCAGTGCTAGGACTAGCGGGAGCCCCTACAATGAGCAGTTCTTC.